A single sample gave rise to the 21 T cell receptor beta chains below, sequenced in a study of T cells after yellow fever vaccination. TCRdb redid the calling of the 5' RACE reads with MiXCR, one entry per CDR3 protein. The sample records a few hundred thousand distinct CDR3 sequences, under 14% being singletons. Sequenced here: PBMCs, sampled on the day of the first yellow fever vaccination. The source of these receptors is a man between 18 and 29 years old who received the YFV17D yellow fever vaccine.

This clonotype has at least ten counts. The V call is TRBV29-1, the J call TRBJ2-3; 15 positions match TRBD2. CDR3 length equals 16 residues. J lost 6 bases, V lost 3 bases, and 7 bases had no gene match. Germline V gives CDR1 SQVTM, CDR2 ANQGSEA. CDR3 residues: CSVDGTSGGSWDTQYF. Written as DNA, the CDR3 is TGCAGCGTTGACGGGACTAGCGGGGGGAGTTGGGATACGCAGTATTTT.

This clonotype has only a few counts. The chain has TRBV5-1 and TRBJ2-1, with D hard to call. V lost 0 bases, J lost 12 bases, and 10 bases lay in between. The CDR3 has 12 amino acids. The V gene's germline CDR1 is SGHRS and CDR2 YFSETQ. The CDR3 sequence: CASSLEAPRQFF. CDR3 bases: TGCGCCAGCAGCTTGGAAGCCCCCAGGCAGTTCTTC.

This clonotype showed up just a few times. The CDR3 protein is CASSAGKGGYYGYTF. CDR3 nucleotides: TGTGCCAGCAGTGCTGGGAAAGGGGGCTACTATGGCTACACCTTC. The chain joins TRBV6-1 to TRBJ1-2; 7 bases match TRBD1. Germline loops: CDR1 MNHNS, CDR2 SASEGT. The CDR3 loop spans 15 amino acids. The ends lost 4 bases at V and 3 bases at J; junction bases unmatched: 8.

This clonotype was seen at least ten times. The J gene is TRBJ2-6, the V gene TRBV6-5; D is perhaps TRBD1 or TRBD2 (5 bases each). CDR1 is MNHEY and CDR2 is SVGAGI in the germline V gene. Trimming removed 6 bases at V and 0 bases at J, with 18 bases between. The CDR3 has 18 residues. CDR3: CASSLTRGLGSGANVLTF. The CDR3 DNA follows: TGTGCCAGCAGCCTTACTCGGGGCCTCGGCTCTGGGGCCAACGTCCTGACTTTC.

This chain connects TRBV7-3 to TRBJ2-3; D might be TRBD1 (5 bases). The V end lost 6 bases, the J end lost 5 bases, and 18 bases lay between the germline ends. The CDR3 runs to 15 residues. Germline CDR1 SGHTA, CDR2 FQGTGA. The CDR3 reads CASSPRDSAKDTQYF. The CDR3 DNA reads TGTGCCAGCAGTCCCCGAGACAGCGCCAAAGATACGCAGTATTTT.

This clonotype has only a few counts. The V call is TRBV4-2, the J call TRBJ1-4; weak D call: TRBD1 (6 bases). Trimming removed 4 bases at V and 8 bases at J, with 17 bases between. CDR1 is LGHNA, CDR2 YNFKEQ, per germline. The CDR3 loop spans 15 amino acids. CDR3 amino acids: CASSLPGHRSEKLFF. CDR3 bases: TGTGCCAGCAGCCTACCGGGACATCGGAGCGAAAAACTGTTTTTT.

This clonotype has ten or more counts. The rearrangement uses TRBV7-9 and TRBJ1-1; D might be TRBD1 (5 bases). CDR1 SEHNR and CDR2 FQNEAQ come from the germline V gene (reference sequence). The CDR3 extends over 16 amino acids. Trimming removed 5 bases at V and 4 bases at J, with 20 bases between. The CDR3 loop is CASSTWTSGAPTEAFF. DNA of the CDR3: TGTGCCAGCAGCACATGGACGTCCGGGGCCCCCACTGAAGCTTTCTTT.

The chain uses TRBV15 and TRBJ2-1; D is uncertain. Trimming pared 0 bases from V and 0 bases from J, leaving 9 bases between. Germline V lookup: CDR1 LNHNV, CDR2 YYDKDF (reference sequence). The CDR3 loop spans 16 amino acids. The CDR3 is CATSRDRLSSYNEQFF. The DNA for the CDR3 is TGTGCCACCAGCAGAGATCGCCTGAGCTCCTACAATGAGCAGTTCTTC.

This clonotype was recorded a few times. The chain couples TRBV6-1 to TRBJ2-4, with D tentatively TRBD1 or TRBD2 (5 bases each). The CDR3 is 16 amino acids. Trimming cost V 6 bases and J 3 bases, with 18 bases left between them. In germline, CDR1 is MNHNS, CDR2 SASEGT. The CDR3 DNA sequence: TGTGCCAGCAGCACCGGGACGGCGAAAAACAAAAACATTCAGTACTTC. Translation gives CASSTGTAKNKNIQYF.

This chain joins TRBV5-6 and TRBJ1-6, with 8 positions matching TRBD1. J lost 8 bases, V lost 0 bases, and 7 bases had no gene match. Germline values: CDR1 SGHDT, CDR2 YYEEEE. This CDR3 is built from 16 residues. The DNA for the CDR3 is TGTGCCAGCAGCTTGGACAGGACAGGGCACTATTCACCCCTCCACTTT. It encodes CASSLDRTGHYSPLHF.

This clonotype was seen more than once but under ten times. This chain uses TRBV5-1 with TRBJ2-1, with 7 bases matching TRBD1. J lost 7 bases, V lost 0 bases, and 1 base had no gene match. This CDR3 spans 13 amino acids. Germline lookup yields CDR1 SGHRS and CDR2 YFSETQ. This CDR3 reads CASSLGDRNEQFF. The CDR3 DNA reads TGCGCCAGCAGCTTGGGGGACAGAAATGAGCAGTTCTTC.

This clonotype was seen a handful of times. V and J are TRBV5-1 and TRBJ1-1, with TRBD1 identical over 9 bases. J gave up 3 bases and V 4 bases, and 7 bases lay outside the gene matches. The CDR3 is made up of 15 amino acids. Germline V gives CDR1 SGHRS, CDR2 YFSETQ. CDR3 in amino acids: CASSGGTGQYTEAFF. As DNA, the CDR3 is TGCGCCAGCAGCGGGGGGACAGGGCAATACACTGAAGCTTTCTTT. The whole variable domain, remainder taken from reference TRBV5-1 and TRBJ1-1, is KAGVTQTPRYLIKTRGQQVTLSCSPISGHRSVSWYQQTPGQGLQFLFEYFSETQRNKGNFPGRFSGRQFSNSRSEMNVSTLELGDSALYLCASSGGTGQYTEAFFGQGTRLTVV.

This clonotype was counted between two and nine times. J is TRBJ2-7 and V is TRBV5-1; the match to TRBD1 covers 8 bases. Germline V gene lookup returns CDR1 SGHRS and CDR2 YFSETQ. CDR3 size: 13 residues. Trimming cost V 4 bases and J 4 bases; bases outside gene matches: 4. This CDR3 reads CASSLTGDYEQYF. DNA for the CDR3: TGCGCCAGCAGCCTGACAGGGGATTACGAGCAGTACTTC.

This clonotype was counted between two and nine times. The rearrangement links TRBV27 to TRBJ1-5, with D possibly being TRBD1 (5 bases). CDR1 and CDR2 from the germline V gene are MNHEY and SMNVEV (reference sequence). The V end was cut by 3 bases, the J end by 6 bases, with 12 bases between. The CDR3 sequence is 14 residues long. The CDR3, as DNA: TGTGCCAGCAGTTTGTCAGGGTACGGTCAGCCCCAGCATTTT. Translating gives CASSLSGYGQPQHF.

In regard to this clonotype: A clone one base away is much larger, so this may be a read error. The chain is built from TRBV5-4 and TRBJ2-1; 10 bases agree with TRBD2. CDR3 length: 15 residues. CDR1 and CDR2 (germline): SGHNT, YYREEE (reference sequence). CDR3 protein: CASSPTGTSVNDQFF. The CDR3 nucleotides read TGTGCCAGCAGCCCCACCGGGACTAGCGTCAATGATCAGTTCTTC.

The table lists this clonotype with many counts. The V gene is TRBV29-1, the J gene TRBJ2-5; D is possibly TRBD2 (5 bases). CDR3 length equals 12 residues. Trimming stripped 7 bases from V and 5 bases from J, with 14 bases between. Germline V lookup: CDR1 SQVTM, CDR2 ANQGSEA. CDR3 in DNA: TGCAGCGCTCCCGAGGGTGGGGAGACCCAGTACTTC. The encoded protein is CSAPEGGETQYF. Filled out from reference TRBV29-1 and TRBJ2-5, the complete variable domain reads SAVISQKPSRDICQRGTSLTIQCQVDSQVTMMFWYRQQPGQSLTLIATANQGSEATYESGFVIDKFPISRPNLTFSTLTVSNMSPEDSSIYLCSAPEGGETQYFGPGTRLLVL.

V gene TRBV6-5 combines with J gene TRBJ2-5; D remains unclear. Trimming pared 11 bases from V and 3 bases from J, leaving 10 bases between. The CDR3 has 11 residues. Germline CDR1 is MNHEY and CDR2 is SVGAGI. The CDR3, as DNA: TGTGCCCCCGGGTCCGAAGAGACCCAGTACTTC. Its protein product is CAPGSEETQYF.

A few counts support this clonotype. The chain is built from TRBV5-1 and TRBJ2-7; possibly TRBD1 for D (5 bases). Germline-derived CDR1 and CDR2 are SGHRS and YFSETQ. V gave up 4 bases and J gave up 5 bases, with 16 bases separating them. This CDR3 region has 14 residues. The CDR3 DNA sequence: TGCGCCAGCAGCCTACCGCAGGGTACCAACGAGCAGTACTTC. Protein product: CASSLPQGTNEQYF.

This chain uses TRBV11-2 with TRBJ1-2; D is ambiguous. Trimming stripped 2 bases from V and 8 bases from J, with 15 bases between. There are 14 residues in the CDR3. Germline V gives CDR1 SGHAT, CDR2 FQNNGV. The CDR3 is CASSLRSIRTGYTF. For the CDR3, the DNA is TGTGCCAGCAGCTTACGTTCCATCAGAACCGGCTACACCTTC.

This clonotype has only a few counts. V gene TRBV11-2 combines with J gene TRBJ2-5; perhaps TRBD2 as D (6 bases). This CDR3 comprises 16 residues. Trimming removed 0 bases from V and 3 bases from J, with 14 bases in between. Germline V gene data show CDR1 as SGHAT and CDR2 as FQNNGV. In DNA, the CDR3 is TGTGCCAGCAGCTTAGATGGGGGACTTTGGAAAGAGACCCAGTACTTC. Amino acid sequence: CASSLDGGLWKETQYF.

The chain has TRBV7-9 and TRBJ1-4; D unresolved. Germline V gene sequence: CDR1 SEHNR, CDR2 FQNEAQ (reference sequence). V lost 4 bases to trimming and J lost 0 bases, with 12 bases between them. CDR3 length: 16 amino acids. CDR3 loop: CASSWPASATNEKLFF. The CDR3 DNA reads as TGTGCCAGCAGCTGGCCAGCATCTGCAACTAATGAAAAACTGTTTTTT.